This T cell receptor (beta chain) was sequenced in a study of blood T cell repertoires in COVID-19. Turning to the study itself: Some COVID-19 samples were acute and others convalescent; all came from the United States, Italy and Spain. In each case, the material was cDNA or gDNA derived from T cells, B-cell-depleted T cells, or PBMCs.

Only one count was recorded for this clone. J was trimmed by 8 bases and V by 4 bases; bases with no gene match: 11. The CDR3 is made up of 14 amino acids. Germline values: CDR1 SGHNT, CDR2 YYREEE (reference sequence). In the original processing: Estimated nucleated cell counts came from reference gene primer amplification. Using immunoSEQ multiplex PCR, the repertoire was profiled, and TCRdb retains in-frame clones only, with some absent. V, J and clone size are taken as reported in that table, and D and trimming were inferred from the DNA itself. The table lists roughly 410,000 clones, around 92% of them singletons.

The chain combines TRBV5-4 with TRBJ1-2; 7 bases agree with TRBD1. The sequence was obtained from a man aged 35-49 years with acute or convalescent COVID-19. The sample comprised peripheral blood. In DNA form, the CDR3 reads TGTGCCAGCAGCCCTGACAGGGCTAGGCAGGGCTACACCTTC. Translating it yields CASSPDRARQGYTF.